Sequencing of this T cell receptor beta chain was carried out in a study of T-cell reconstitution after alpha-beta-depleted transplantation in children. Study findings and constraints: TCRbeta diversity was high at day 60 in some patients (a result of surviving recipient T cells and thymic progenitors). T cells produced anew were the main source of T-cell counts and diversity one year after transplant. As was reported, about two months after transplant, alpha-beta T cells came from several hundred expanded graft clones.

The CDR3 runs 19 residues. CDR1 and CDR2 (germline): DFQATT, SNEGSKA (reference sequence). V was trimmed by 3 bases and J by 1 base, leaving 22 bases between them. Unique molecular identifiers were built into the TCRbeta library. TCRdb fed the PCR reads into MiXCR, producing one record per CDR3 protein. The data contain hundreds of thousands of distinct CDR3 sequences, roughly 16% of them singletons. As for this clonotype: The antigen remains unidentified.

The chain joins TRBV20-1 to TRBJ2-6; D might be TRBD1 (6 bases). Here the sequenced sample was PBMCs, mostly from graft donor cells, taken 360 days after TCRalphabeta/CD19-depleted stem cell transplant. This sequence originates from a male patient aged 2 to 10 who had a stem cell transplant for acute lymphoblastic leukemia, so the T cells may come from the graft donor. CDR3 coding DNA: TGCAGTGCTAGCAGCCTATACAGGGTACATGGTTCTGGGGCCAACGTCCTGACTTTC. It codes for CSASSLYRVHGSGANVLTF.